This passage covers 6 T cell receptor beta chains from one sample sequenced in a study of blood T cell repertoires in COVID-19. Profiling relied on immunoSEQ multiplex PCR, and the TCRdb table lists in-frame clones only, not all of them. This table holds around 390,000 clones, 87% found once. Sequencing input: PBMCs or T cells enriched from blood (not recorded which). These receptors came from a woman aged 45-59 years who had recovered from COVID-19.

The CDR3 reads CASSRGGNQPQHF. CDR3 coding DNA: TGCGCCAGCTCGCGAGGGGGAAACCAGCCCCAGCATTTT. The chain has TRBV4-3 and TRBJ1-5; possibly TRBD1 for D (6 bases). Trimming removed 8 bases from V and 7 bases from J, with 15 bases in between. Germline assignment: CDR1 LGHNA and CDR2 YSLEER. The CDR3 sequence is 13 residues long.

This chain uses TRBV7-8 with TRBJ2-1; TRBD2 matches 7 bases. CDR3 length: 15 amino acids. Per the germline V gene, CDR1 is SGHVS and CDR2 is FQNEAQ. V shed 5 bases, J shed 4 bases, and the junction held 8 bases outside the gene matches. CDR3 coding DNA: TGTGCCAGCAGCCCACAGCGGGGCACTTACAATGAGCAGTTCTTC. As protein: CASSPQRGTYNEQFF.

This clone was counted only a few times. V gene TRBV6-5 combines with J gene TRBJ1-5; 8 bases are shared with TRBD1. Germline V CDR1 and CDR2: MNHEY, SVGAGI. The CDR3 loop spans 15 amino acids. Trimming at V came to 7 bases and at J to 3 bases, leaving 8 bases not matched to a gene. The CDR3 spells CASNLGQVLNQPQHF. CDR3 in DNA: TGTGCCAGCAACCTGGGACAGGTCCTCAATCAGCCCCAGCATTTT.

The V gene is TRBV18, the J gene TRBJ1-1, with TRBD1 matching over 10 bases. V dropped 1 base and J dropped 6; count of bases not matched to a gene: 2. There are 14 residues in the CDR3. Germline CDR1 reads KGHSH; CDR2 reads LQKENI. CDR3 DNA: TGTGCCAGCTCACCACGACAGGGGGCAGCTGAAGCTTTCTTT. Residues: CASSPRQGAAEAFF.

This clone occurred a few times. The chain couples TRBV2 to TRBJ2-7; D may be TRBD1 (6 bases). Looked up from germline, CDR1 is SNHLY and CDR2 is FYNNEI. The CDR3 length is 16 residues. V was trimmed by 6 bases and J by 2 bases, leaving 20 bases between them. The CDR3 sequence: CASRVDRRVEPYEQYF. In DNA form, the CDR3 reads TGTGCCAGCAGGGTTGACAGGCGGGTCGAACCCTACGAGCAGTACTTC.

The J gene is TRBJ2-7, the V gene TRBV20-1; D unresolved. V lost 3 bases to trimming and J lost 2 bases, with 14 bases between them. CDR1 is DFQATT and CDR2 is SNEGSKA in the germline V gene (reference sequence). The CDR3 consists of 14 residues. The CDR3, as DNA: TGCAGTGCTAGTTCGGGTTCCGCCCCCTACGAGCAGTACTTC. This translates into CSASSGSAPYEQYF.